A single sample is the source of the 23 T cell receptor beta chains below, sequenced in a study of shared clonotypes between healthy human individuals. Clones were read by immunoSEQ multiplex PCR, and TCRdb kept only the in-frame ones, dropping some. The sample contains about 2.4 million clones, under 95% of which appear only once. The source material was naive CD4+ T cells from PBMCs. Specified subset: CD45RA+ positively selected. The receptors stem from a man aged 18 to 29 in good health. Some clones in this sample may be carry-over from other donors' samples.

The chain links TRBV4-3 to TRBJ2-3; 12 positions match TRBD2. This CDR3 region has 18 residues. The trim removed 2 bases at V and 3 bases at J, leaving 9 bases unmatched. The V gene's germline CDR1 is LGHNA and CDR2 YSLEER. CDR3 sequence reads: CASSQWTSGIGGTDTQYF. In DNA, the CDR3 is TGCGCCAGCAGCCAATGGACTAGCGGGATCGGGGGAACAGATACGCAGTATTTT.

The DNA of the CDR3 is TGTGCCAGCTCTTTAGGACTGCCAGCAACTAATGAAAAACTGTTTTTT. Translated: CASSLGLPATNEKLFF. The chain is built from TRBV18 and TRBJ1-4, with no clear D. V dropped 6 bases and J dropped 0 bases, with 14 bases sitting between them. Germline-derived CDR1 and CDR2 are KGHSH and LQKENI. The CDR3 is made up of 16 amino acids.

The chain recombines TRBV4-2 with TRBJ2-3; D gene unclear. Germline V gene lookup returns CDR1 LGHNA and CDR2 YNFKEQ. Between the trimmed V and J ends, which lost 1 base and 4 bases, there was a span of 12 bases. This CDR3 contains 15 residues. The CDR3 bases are TGTGCCAGCAGCCAAGTTCCGGATACGGCAGATACGCAGTATTTT. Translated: CASSQVPDTADTQYF.

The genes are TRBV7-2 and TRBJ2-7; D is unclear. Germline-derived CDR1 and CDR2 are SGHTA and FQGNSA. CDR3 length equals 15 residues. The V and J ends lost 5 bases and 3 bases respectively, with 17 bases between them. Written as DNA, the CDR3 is TGTGCCAGCAGCCCCGGATCAGAGCCCATCTACGAGCAGTACTTC. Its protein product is CASSPGSEPIYEQYF.

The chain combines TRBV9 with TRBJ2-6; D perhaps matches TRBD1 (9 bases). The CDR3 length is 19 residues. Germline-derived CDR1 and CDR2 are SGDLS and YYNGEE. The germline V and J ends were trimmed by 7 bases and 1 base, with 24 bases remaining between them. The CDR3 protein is CASRQGQGIAGSGANVLTF. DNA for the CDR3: TGTGCCAGCCGACAGGGACAGGGAATAGCGGGGTCTGGGGCCAACGTCCTGACTTTC.

CDR3 DNA: TGTGCCAGCAGCTCGACGGGGGTAACCCAGTACTTC. It translates to CASSSTGVTQYF. The J gene is TRBJ2-5, the V gene TRBV5-8; D is possibly TRBD2 (6 bases). The ends were cut back, 3 bases at V and 8 bases at J, with 11 bases in the middle. The CDR3 loop spans 12 amino acids. Germline CDR1 is SGHTS and CDR2 is YDEGEE.

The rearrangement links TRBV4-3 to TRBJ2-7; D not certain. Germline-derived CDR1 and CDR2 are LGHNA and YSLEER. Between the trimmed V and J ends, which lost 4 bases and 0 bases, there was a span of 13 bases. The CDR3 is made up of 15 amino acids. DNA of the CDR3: TGCGCCAGCAGCCGCTACACGGAAGGCTCCTACGAGCAGTACTTC. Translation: CASSRYTEGSYEQYF.

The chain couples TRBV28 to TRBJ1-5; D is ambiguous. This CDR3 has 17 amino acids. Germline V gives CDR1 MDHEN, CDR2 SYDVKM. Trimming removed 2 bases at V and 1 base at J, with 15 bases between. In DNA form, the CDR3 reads TGTGCCAGCAGTTTAGGCGGTGGCGGGGTAAGCAATCAGCCCCAGCATTTT. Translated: CASSLGGGGVSNQPQHF.

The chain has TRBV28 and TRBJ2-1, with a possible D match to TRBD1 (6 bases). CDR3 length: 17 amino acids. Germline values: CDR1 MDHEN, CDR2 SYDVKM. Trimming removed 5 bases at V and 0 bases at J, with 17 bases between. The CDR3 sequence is CASSTTQGPRSYNEQFF. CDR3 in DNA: TGTGCCAGCAGTACGACCCAGGGGCCTCGCTCCTACAATGAGCAGTTCTTC.

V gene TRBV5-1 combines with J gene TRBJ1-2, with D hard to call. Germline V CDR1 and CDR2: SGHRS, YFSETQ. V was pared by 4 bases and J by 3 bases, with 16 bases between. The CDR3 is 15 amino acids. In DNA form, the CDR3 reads TGCGCCAGCAGCACGGGTACCGGTCGGGACTATGGCTACACCTTC. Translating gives CASSTGTGRDYGYTF.

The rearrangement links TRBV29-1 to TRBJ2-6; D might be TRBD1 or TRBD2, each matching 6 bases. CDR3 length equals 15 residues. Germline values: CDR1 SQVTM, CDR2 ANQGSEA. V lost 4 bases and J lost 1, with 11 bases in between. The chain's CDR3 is CSVGSGASGANVLTF. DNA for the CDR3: TGCAGCGTTGGTTCGGGGGCGTCTGGGGCCAACGTCCTGACTTTC.

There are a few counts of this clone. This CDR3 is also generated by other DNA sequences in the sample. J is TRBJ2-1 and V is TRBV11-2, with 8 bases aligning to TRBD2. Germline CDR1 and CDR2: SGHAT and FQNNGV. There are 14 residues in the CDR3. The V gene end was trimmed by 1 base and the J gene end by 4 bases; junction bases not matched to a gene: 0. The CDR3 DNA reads TGTGCCAGCAGCTTAGCGGGAGGGTACAATGAGCAGTTCTTC. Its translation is CASSLAGGYNEQFF.

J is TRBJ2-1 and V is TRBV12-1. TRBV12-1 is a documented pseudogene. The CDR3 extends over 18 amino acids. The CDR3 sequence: CASSFLDRLAESYNEQFF. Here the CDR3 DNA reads TGTGCCAGCAGCTTTCTGGACAGATTAGCGGAATCCTACAATGAGCAGTTCTTC.

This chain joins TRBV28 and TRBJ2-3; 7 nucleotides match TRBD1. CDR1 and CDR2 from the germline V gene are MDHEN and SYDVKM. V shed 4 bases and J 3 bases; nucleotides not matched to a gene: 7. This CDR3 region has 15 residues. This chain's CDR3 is CASSSGQPGTDTQYF. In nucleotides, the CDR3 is TGTGCCAGCAGTTCGGGACAGCCGGGGACAGATACGCAGTATTTT. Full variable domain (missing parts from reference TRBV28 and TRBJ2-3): DVKVTQSSRYLVKRTGEKVFLECVQDMDHENMFWYRQDPGLGLRLIYFSYDVKMKEKGDIPEGYSVSREKKERFSLILESASTNQTSMYLCASSSGQPGTDTQYFGPGTRLTVL.

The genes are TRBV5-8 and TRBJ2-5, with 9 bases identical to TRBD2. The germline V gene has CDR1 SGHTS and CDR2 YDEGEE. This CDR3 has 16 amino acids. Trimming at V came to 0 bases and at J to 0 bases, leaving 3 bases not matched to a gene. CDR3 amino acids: CASSLATSGYQETQYF. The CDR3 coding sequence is TGTGCCAGCAGCTTGGCCACTAGCGGGTACCAAGAGACCCAGTACTTC.

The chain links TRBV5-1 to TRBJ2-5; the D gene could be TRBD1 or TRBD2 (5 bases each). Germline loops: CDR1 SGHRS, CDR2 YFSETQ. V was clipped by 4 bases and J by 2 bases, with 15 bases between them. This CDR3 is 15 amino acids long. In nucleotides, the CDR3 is TGCGCCAGCAGCCTTATGGGGGTCGAACAAGAGACCCAGTACTTC. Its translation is CASSLMGVEQETQYF.

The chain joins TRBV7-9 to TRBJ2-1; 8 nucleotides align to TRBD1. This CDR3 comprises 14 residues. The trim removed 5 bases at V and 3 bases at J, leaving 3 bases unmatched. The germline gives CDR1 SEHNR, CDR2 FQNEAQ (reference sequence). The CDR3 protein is CASSHGQGYNEQFF. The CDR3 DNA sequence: TGTGCCAGCAGCCACGGACAGGGCTACAATGAGCAGTTCTTC.

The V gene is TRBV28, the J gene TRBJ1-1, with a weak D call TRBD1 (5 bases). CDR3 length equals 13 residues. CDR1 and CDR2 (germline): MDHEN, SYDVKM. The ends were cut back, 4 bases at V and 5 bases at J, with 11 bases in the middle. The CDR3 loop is CASSWTEGTEAFF. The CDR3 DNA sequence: TGTGCCAGCAGTTGGACGGAGGGGACTGAAGCTTTCTTT.

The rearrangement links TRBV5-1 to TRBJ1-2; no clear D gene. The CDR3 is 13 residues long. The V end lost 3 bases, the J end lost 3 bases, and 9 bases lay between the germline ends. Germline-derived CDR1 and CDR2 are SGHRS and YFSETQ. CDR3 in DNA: TGCGCCAGCAGCTCGCCGGAGCACTATGGCTACACCTTC. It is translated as CASSSPEHYGYTF.

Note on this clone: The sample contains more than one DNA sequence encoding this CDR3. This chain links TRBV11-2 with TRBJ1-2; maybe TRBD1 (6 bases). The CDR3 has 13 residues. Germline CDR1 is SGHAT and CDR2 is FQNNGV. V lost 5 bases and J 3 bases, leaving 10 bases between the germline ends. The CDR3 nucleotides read TGTGCCAGCAGCCCCACAGGGTACTATGGCTACACCTTC. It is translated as CASSPTGYYGYTF. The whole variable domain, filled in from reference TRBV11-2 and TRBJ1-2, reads EAGVAQSPRYKIIEKRQSVAFWCNPISGHATLYWYQQILGQGPKLLIQFQNNGVVDDSQLPKDRFSAERLKGVDSTLKIQPAKLEDSAVYLCASSPTGYYGYTFGSGTRLTVV.

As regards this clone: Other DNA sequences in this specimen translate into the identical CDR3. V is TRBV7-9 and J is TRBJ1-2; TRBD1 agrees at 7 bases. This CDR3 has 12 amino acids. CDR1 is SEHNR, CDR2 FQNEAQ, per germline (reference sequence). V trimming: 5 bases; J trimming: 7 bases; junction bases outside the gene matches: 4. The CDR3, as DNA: TGTGCCAGCAGCCTAGGGGGCTTTGGCTACACCTTC. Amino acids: CASSLGGFGYTF.

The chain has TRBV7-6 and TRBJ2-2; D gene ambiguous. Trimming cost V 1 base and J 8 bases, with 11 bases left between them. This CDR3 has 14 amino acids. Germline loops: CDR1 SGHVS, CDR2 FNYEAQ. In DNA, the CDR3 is TGTGCCAGCAGCTTAGGGGGTGGTCTTGGGGAGCTGTTTTTT. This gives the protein CASSLGGGLGELFF.

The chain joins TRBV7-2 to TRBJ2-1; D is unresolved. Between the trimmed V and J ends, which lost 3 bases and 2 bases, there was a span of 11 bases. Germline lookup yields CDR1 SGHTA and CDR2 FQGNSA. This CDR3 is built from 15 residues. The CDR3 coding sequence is TGTGCCAGCAGCTTGACGGCCTTTACCTACAATGAGCAGTTCTTC. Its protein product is CASSLTAFTYNEQFF.